This T cell receptor beta chain is drawn from a study of shared clonotypes between healthy human individuals. Study-wide points: Clonotypes not shared had lower generation probabilities than those common to all four donors.

Profiling relied on immunoSEQ multiplex PCR, and the TCRdb table lists in-frame clones only, not all of them. Here the sample spans 2.5 million or so clones, 90% to 95% being singletons. V lost 8 bases and J 7 bases, leaving 14 bases between the germline ends. CDR1 is DFQATT, CDR2 SNEGSKA, per germline (reference sequence). The CDR3 totals 11 residues. For this clone: Its antigen is still unknown.

All donors qualified as healthy HIV-negative adults and had experienced no recent acute infections or vaccinations. This TCR was recovered from a young man in good health. The sequenced material came from naive CD4+ T cells sorted from blood. The sample's subset: CD45RA+ positively selected. The chain recombines TRBV20-1 with TRBJ1-2; D unresolved. This chain's CDR3 is CSTANSGGYTF. The CDR3 nucleotides are TGCAGTACAGCTAATAGTGGTGGCTACACCTTC.